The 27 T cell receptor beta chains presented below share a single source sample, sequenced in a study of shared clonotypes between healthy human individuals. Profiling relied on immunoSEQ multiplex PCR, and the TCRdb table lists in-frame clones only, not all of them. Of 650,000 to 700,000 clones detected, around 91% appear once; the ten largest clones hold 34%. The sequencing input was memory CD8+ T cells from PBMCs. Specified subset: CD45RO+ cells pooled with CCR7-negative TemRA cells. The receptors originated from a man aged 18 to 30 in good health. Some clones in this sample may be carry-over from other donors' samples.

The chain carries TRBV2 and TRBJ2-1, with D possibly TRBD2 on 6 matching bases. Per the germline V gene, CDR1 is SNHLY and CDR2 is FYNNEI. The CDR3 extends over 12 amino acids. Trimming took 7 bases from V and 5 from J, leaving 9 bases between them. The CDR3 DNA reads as TGTGCCAGCATCCTAGCGAACAATGAGCAGTTCTTC. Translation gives CASILANNEQFF.

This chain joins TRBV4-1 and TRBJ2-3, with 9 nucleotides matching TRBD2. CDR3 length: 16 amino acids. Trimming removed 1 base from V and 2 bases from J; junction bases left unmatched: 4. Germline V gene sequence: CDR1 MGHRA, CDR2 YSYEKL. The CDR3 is CASSQALAGPTDTQYF. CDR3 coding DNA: TGCGCCAGCAGCCAAGCCCTAGCGGGACCCACAGATACGCAGTATTTT.

The CDR3 DNA is TGTGCCAGCAGCCCACGGACCCGTTCCACCCACACCATATATTTT. It encodes CASSPRTRSTHTIYF. V is TRBV13 and J is TRBJ1-3; D is unclear. The CDR3 totals 15 residues. CDR1 PRHDT and CDR2 FYEKMQ come from the germline V gene (reference sequence). Trimming left V 5 bases short and J 8 bases short, with 19 bases between. Full variable domain (missing parts from reference TRBV13 and TRBJ1-3): AAGVIQSPRHLIKEKRETATLKCYPIPRHDTVYWYQQGPGQDPQFLISFYEKMQSDKGSIPDRFSAQQFSDYHSELNMSSLELGDSALYFCASSPRTRSTHTIYFGEGSWLTVV.

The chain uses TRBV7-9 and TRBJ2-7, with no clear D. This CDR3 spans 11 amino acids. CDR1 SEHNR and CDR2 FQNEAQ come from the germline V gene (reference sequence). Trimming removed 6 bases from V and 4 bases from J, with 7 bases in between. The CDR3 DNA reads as TGTGCCAGCAGTTTTGTTTACGAGCAGTACTTC. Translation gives CASSFVYEQYF.

DNA of the CDR3: TGTGCCAGCAGCTTGGATAGAGGGGTTTATGGCTACACCTTC. Protein sequence: CASSLDRGVYGYTF. The chain combines TRBV5-4 with TRBJ1-2, with D tentatively TRBD1 (5 bases). The ends were cut back, 0 bases at V and 5 bases at J, with 11 bases in the middle. The CDR3 is 14 amino acids. The germline gives CDR1 SGHNT, CDR2 YYREEE (reference sequence).

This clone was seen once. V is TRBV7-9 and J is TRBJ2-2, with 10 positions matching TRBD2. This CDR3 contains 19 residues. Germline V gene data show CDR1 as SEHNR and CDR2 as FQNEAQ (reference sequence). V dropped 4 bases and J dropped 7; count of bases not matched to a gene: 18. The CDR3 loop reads CASSSRQGPGTSVIGELFF. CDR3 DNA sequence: TGTGCCAGCAGCTCCCGACAAGGACCCGGGACTAGCGTAATCGGGGAGCTGTTTTTT. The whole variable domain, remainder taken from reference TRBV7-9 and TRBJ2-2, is DTGVSQNPRHKITKRGQNVTFRCDPISEHNRLYWYRQTLGQGPEFLTYFQNEAQLEKSRLLSDRFSAERPKGSFSTLEIQRTEQGDSAMYLCASSSRQGPGTSVIGELFFGEGSRLTVL.

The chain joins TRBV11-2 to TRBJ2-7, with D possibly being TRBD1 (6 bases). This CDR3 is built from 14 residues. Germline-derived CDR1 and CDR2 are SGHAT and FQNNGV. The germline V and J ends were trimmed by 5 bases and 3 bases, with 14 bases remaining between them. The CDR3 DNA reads TGTGCCAGCAGCGACCGGGACACGGACTACGAGCAGTACTTC. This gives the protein CASSDRDTDYEQYF.

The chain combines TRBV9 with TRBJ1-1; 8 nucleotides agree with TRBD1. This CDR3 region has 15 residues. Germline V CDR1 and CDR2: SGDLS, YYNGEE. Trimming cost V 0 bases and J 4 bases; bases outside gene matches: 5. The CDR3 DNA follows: TGTGCCAGCAGCGTAGTCGCAGGGGGCATCACTGAAGCTTTCTTT. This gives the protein CASSVVAGGITEAFF.

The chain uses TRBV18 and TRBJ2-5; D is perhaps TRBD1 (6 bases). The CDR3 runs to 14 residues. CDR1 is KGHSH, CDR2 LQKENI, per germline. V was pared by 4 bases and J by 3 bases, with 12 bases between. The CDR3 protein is CASSRGRDEETQYF. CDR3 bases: TGTGCCAGCTCACGGGGGCGCGATGAAGAGACCCAGTACTTC.

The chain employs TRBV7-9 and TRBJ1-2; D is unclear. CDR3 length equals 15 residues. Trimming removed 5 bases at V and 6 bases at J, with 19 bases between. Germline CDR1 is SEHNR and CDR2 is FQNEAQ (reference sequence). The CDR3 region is CASSPYVPRADGYTF. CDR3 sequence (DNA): TGTGCCAGCAGCCCTTATGTTCCCCGGGCAGATGGCTACACCTTC.

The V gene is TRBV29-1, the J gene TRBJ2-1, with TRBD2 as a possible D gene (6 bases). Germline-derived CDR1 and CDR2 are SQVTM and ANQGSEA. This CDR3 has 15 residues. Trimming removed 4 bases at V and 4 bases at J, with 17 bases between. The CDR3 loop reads CSVVPFGRTYNEQFF. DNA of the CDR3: TGCAGCGTTGTACCCTTCGGGAGAACATACAATGAGCAGTTCTTC.

CDR3 residues: CATSPALPYEQYF. CDR3 in DNA: TGTGCCACCAGCCCTGCTTTGCCCTACGAGCAGTACTTC. The genes are TRBV15 and TRBJ2-7; D uncertain. Germline V gene lookup returns CDR1 LNHNV and CDR2 YYDKDF (reference sequence). Trimming removed 5 bases from V and 2 bases from J, with 10 bases in between. The CDR3 is made up of 13 amino acids.

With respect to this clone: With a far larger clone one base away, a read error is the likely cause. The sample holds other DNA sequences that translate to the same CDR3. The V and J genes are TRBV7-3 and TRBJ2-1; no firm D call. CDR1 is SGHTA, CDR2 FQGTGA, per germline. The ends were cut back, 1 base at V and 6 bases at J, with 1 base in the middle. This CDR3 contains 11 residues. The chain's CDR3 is CASSLSNEQFF. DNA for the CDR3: TGTGCCAGCAGCTTAAGCAATGAGCAGTTCTTC.

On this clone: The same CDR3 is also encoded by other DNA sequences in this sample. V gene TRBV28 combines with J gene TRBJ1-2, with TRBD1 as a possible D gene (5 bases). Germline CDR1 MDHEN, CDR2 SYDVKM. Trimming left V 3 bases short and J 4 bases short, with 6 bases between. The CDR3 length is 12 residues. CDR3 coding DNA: TGTGCCAGCAGTTTGGGGGGCTATGGCTACACCTTC. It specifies CASSLGGYGYTF.

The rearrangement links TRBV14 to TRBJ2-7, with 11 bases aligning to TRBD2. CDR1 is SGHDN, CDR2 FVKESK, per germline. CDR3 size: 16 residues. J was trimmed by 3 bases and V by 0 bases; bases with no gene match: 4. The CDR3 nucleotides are TGTGCCAGCAGCCAAGATCGGACTAGCGGGCACTACGAGCAGTACTTC. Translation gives CASSQDRTSGHYEQYF.

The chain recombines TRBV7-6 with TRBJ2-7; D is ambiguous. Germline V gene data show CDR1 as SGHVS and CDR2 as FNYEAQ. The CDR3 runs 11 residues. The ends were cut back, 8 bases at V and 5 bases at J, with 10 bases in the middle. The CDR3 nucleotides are TGTGCCAGCGGTATCAATGACGAGCAGTACTTC. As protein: CASGINDEQYF.

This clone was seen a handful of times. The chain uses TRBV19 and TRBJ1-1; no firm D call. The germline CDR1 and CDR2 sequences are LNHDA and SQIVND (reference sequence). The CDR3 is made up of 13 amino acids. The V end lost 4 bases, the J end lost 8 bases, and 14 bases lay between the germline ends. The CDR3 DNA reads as TGTGCCAGTAGTACTAAGGTTGGGTTCGAAGCTTTCTTT. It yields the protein CASSTKVGFEAFF.

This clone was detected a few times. The chain's CDR3 is CASSQSLAQGGSSYEQYF. Written as DNA, the CDR3 is TGTGCCAGCAGCCAGTCCCTCGCCCAGGGCGGGAGCTCCTACGAGCAGTACTTC. The gene calls are TRBV4-2 and TRBJ2-7; TRBD2 matches at 7 bases. Germline CDR1 reads LGHNA; CDR2 reads YNFKEQ. V lost 3 bases and J lost 0; bases outside the gene matches: 14. The CDR3 has 18 amino acids.

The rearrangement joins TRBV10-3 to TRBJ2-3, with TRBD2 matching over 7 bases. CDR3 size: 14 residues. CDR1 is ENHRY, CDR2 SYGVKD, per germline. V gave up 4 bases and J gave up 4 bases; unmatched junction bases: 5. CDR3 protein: CAISGEGGADTQYF. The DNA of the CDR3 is TGTGCCATCAGTGGGGAGGGAGGGGCAGATACGCAGTATTTT.

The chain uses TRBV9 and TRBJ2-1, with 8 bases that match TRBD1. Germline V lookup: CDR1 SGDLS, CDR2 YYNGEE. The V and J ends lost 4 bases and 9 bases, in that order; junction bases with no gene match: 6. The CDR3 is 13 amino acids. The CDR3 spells CASSPTGVVEQFF. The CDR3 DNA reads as TGTGCCAGCAGCCCGACAGGGGTGGTTGAGCAGTTCTTC. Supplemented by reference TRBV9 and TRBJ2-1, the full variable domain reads DSGVTQTPKHLITATGQRVTLRCSPRSGDLSVYWYQQSLDQGLQFLIQYYNGEERAKGNILERFSAQQFPDLHSELNLSSLELGDSALYFCASSPTGVVEQFFGPGTRLTVL.

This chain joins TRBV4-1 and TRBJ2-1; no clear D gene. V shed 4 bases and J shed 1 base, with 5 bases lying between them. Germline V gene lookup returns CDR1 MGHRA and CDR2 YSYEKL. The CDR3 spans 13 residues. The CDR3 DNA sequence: TGCGCCAGCAGCCTCGGGTCCTACAATGAGCAGTTCTTC. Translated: CASSLGSYNEQFF.

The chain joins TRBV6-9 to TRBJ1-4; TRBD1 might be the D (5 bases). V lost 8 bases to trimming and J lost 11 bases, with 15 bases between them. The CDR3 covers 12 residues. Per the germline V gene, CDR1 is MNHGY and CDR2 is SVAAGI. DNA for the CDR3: TGTGCCAGCCTACGGGGGGGGAAGAAACTGTTTTTT. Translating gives CASLRGGKKLFF.

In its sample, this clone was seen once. The CDR3 bases are TGTGCCAGCAGTGAACCTAGCGCCTACTACGAGCAGTACTTC. Translation gives CASSEPSAYYEQYF. The chain uses TRBV6-1 and TRBJ2-7; TRBD2 might be the D (6 bases). V was cut by 2 bases and J by 3 bases, with 11 bases left in between. The CDR3 runs 14 residues. The germline CDR1 and CDR2 sequences are MNHNS and SASEGT.

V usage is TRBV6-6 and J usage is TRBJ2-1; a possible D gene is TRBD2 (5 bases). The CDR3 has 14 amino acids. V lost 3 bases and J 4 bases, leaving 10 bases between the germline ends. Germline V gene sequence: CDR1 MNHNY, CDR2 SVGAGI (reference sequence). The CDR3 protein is CASSYPTGYNEQFF. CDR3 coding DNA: TGTGCCAGCAGTTATCCGACGGGATACAATGAGCAGTTCTTC.

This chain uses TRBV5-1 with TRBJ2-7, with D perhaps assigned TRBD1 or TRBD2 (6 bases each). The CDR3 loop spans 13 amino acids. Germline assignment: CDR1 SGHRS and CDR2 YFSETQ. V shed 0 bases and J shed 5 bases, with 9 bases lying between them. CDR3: CASSLVGGHEQYF. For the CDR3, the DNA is TGCGCCAGCAGCTTGGTAGGGGGGCACGAGCAGTACTTC.

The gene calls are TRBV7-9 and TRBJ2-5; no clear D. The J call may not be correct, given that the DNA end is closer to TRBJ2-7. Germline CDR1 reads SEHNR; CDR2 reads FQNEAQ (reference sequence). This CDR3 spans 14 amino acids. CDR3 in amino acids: CASSANQVAYEQYF. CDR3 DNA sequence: TGTGCCAGCAGCGCGAACCAGGTTGCCTACGAGCAGTACTTC.

Written as DNA, the CDR3 is TGTGCCAGCAGTGAAATTAGCACCGGGGAGCTGTTTTTT. It translates to CASSEISTGELFF. The chain recombines TRBV6-4 with TRBJ2-2, with D unresolved. Germline V lookup: CDR1 MRHNA, CDR2 SNTAGT. V shed 3 bases and J shed 4 bases, with 6 bases lying between them. The CDR3 totals 13 residues.